The clone carrying this TCR beta chain appeared a few times. Its antigen is unknown. This entry belongs to a study of T-cell reconstitution after alpha-beta-depleted transplantation in children. Study-wide results and caveats: The origin of alpha-beta T cells about two months after transplant was reportedly several hundred expanded graft clones.

Preparation of the TCRbeta library was carried out with unique molecular identifiers. One entry per CDR3 protein, called by TCRdb with MiXCR from the PCR reads. Of approximately 130,000 distinct CDR3 sequences detected, roughly 9% appear once; the ten largest clones hold 20% to 30%. V lost 0 bases, J lost 4 bases, and 4 bases stayed unmatched. The CDR3 contains 15 residues. The germline V gene has CDR1 SGHRS and CDR2 YFSETQ. The starting material was PBMCs, mostly from graft donor cells, obtained 180 days after TCRalphabeta/CD19-depleted stem cell transplant. The clonotype originates from a girl under three years old who had a stem cell transplant for combined immunodeficiency, so the T cells may come from the graft donor. The chain combines TRBV5-1 with TRBJ2-7, with 10 positions matching TRBD1. Here the CDR3 DNA reads TGCGCCAGCAGCTTGGTGGGACAGGGGTGGTACGAGCAGTACTTC. Translated, it gives CASSLVGQGWYEQYF.